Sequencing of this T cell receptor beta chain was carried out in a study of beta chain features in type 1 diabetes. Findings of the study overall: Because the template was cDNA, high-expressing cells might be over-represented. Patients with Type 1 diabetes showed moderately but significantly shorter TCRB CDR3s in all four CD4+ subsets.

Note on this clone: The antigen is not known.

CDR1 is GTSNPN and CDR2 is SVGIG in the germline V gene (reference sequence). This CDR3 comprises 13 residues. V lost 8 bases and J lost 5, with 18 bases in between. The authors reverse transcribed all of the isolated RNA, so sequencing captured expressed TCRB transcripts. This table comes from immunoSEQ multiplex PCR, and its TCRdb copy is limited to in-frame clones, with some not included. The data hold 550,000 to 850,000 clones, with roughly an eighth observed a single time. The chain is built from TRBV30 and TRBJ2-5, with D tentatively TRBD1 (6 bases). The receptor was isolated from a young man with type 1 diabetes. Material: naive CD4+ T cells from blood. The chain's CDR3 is CAGYRTVQETQYF. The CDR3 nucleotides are TGTGCCGGATACAGGACAGTACAGGAGACCCAGTACTTC.